The 6 T cell receptor beta chains below were found in one sample sequenced in a study of beta chain features in type 1 diabetes. Whole-study findings and limits: Moderately but significantly shorter TCRB CDR3s were found in Type 1 diabetes patients in all four CD4+ subsets.

Which antigens these TCRs recognize remains unknown. All of the isolated RNA was reverse transcribed, so expressed TCRB transcripts were sequenced. Sequenced by immunoSEQ multiplex PCR; TCRdb stores in-frame clones only, minus some. The sample has about 28,000 clones, about two thirds seen once; the top ten hold about 2.4%. Sequenced sample: Tregs from blood. These receptors were collected from a woman in her twenties or thirties with type 1 diabetes.

The gene calls are TRBV29-1 and TRBJ2-5; tentatively, D is TRBD1 (5 bases). The germline gives CDR1 SQVTM, CDR2 ANQGSEA. The CDR3 has 9 residues. Trimming pared 6 bases from V and 10 bases from J, leaving 9 bases between. The CDR3 is CSVAQGQYF. The CDR3 coding sequence is TGCAGCGTCGCCCAGGGCCAGTACTTC. Variable domain in full (rest from reference TRBV29-1 and TRBJ2-5): SAVISQKPSRDICQRGTSLTIQCQVDSQVTMMFWYRQQPGQSLTLIATANQGSEATYESGFVIDKFPISRPNLTFSTLTVSNMSPEDSSIYLCSVAQGQYFGPGTRLLVL.

The genes are TRBV27 and TRBJ1-2, with 10 bases that match TRBD1. The CDR3 sequence is 16 residues long. The V segment lost 4 bases and the J segment 7 bases; nucleotides outside the gene matches: 12. Per germline, CDR1 MNHEY and CDR2 SMNVEV (reference sequence). CDR3 coding DNA: TGTGCCAGCAGTTCATCCCGGGACAGGGGTTTCCCTGGCTACACCTTC. Residues: CASSSSRDRGFPGYTF.

This clone has a handful of counts. The chain carries TRBV7-9 and TRBJ1-1; 9 nucleotides agree with TRBD1. Per the germline V gene, CDR1 is SEHNR and CDR2 is FQNEAQ (reference sequence). This CDR3 contains 15 residues. J lost 1 base, V lost 5 bases, and 5 bases had no gene match. The CDR3 nucleotides read TGTGCCAGCAGCACCCGACAGGGGGGGAACACTGAAGCTTTCTTT. Protein: CASSTRQGGNTEAFF.

This clone has more than one count but fewer than ten. The chain uses TRBV7-3 and TRBJ1-1, with no clear D. Per germline, CDR1 SGHTA and CDR2 FQGTGA. The length of the CDR3 is 16 residues. The ends were cut back, 3 bases at V and 3 bases at J, with 17 bases in the middle. The CDR3 coding sequence is TGTGCCAGCAGCTTGATGGGTGACACCTTCTACACTGAAGCTTTCTTT. Amino acids: CASSLMGDTFYTEAFF.

The rearrangement joins TRBV10-3 to TRBJ2-7; possible D gene TRBD1, 6 bases. Germline CDR1 ENHRY, CDR2 SYGVKD. The CDR3 runs 14 residues. The V gene lost 4 bases and the J gene lost 1 base, with 11 bases spanning the gap. The CDR3 sequence is CAISVYGQSYEQYF. DNA of the CDR3: TGTGCCATCAGTGTGTATGGACAGTCCTACGAGCAGTACTTC.

The rearrangement uses TRBV7-9 and TRBJ2-5; 10 nucleotides match TRBD2. The V gene end was trimmed by 8 bases and the J gene end by 3 bases; junction bases not matched to a gene: 6. Germline lookup yields CDR1 SEHNR and CDR2 FQNEAQ (reference sequence). CDR3 length: 14 residues. CDR3 sequence (DNA): TGTGCCAGCCGAGCTAGCGGGAGCGAAGAGACCCAGTACTTC. Translation gives CASRASGSEETQYF.